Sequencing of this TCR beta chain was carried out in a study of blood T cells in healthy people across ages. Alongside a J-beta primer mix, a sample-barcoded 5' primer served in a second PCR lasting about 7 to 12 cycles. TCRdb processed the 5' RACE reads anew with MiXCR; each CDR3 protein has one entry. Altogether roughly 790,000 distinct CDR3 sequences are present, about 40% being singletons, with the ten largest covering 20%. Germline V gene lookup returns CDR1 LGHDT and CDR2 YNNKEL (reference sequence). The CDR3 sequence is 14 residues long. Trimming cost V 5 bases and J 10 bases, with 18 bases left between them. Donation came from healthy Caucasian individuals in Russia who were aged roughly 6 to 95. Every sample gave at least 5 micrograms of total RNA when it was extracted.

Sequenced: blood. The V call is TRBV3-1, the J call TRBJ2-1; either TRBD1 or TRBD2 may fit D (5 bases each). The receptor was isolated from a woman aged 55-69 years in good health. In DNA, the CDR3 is TGTGCCAGCAGCAACACCGGGACCCCCAGCGAGCAGTTCTTC. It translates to CASSNTGTPSEQFF.